The present entry profiles one T cell receptor beta chain with its context. Antigen specificity is unknown. V gave up 3 bases and J gave up 4 bases; unmatched junction bases: 3. CDR3 length equals 14 residues. Per the germline V gene, CDR1 is SGHDT and CDR2 is YYEEEE. The data stem from a study of long-term antiretroviral therapy in people with HIV. Study-wide results and caveats: Whereas controls had wider CDR3 length ranges, HIV repertoires had narrower ones. Post-ART samples showed increased diversity that remained below transplant donor control levels. The repertoire was dominated at all time points by clones expanded before ART.

Researchers report immunoSEQ v3.0 was run at survey level. In sequencing, about 35,000-50,000 T-cell genomes per sample were targeted. Here immunoSEQ multiplex PCR was the method, and the copy in TCRdb shows in-frame clones only, minus some. The sample lists about 20,000 clones, about nine tenths occurring once. The chain is built from TRBV5-6 and TRBJ2-5, with 10 bases lining up with TRBD1. The sample consisted of unsorted PBMCs, taken roughly 4.2 years before starting antiretroviral therapy. This clonotype was sampled from a woman aged 25-40 years with HIV. DNA for the CDR3: TGTGCCAGCAGCTCGACAGGGGGCGGAGAGACCCAGTACTTC. Residues: CASSSTGGGETQYF.